This TCR beta chain was captured in a study of blood T cell repertoires in COVID-19. As for the study in general: The United States, Italy and Spain were the sources of the acute and convalescent COVID-19 samples.

Trimming cost V 9 bases and J 7 bases; bases outside gene matches: 17. The CDR3 extends over 15 amino acids. Germline values: CDR1 LNHDA, CDR2 SQIVND (reference sequence). Assay: immunoSEQ multiplex PCR; the TCRdb copy retains only in-frame clones and omits some. The table records tens of thousands of clones, approximately 80% of them present only once. The sample taken for sequencing was peripheral blood. This rearrangement joins TRBV19 to TRBJ1-2; 7 bases fit TRBD1. The TCR sequence derives from a human donor in a cohort sampled during active COVID-19. CDR3 sequence: CARGKQGRWLCGYTF. The CDR3 DNA reads as TGTGCCAGGGGAAAACAGGGGAGGTGGCTTTGTGGCTACACCTTC. Full variable domain (outside the CDR3, taken from reference TRBV19 and TRBJ1-2): DGGITQSPKYLFRKEGQNVTLSCEQNLNHDAMYWYRQDPGQGLRLIYYSQIVNDFQKGDIAEGYSVSREKKESFPLTVTSAQKNPTAFYLCARGKQGRWLCGYTFGSGTRLTVV.